Shown below are 26 T cell receptor beta chains from a single sample sequenced in a study of T cell responses to AZD1222 COVID-19 vaccine. Data came from immunoSEQ multiplex PCR; TCRdb stores just in-frame clones and leaves some out. This table has about 150,000 clones, 85% to 90% appearing once. Sequencing used peripheral blood, obtained on day 0 of MenACWY control vaccination. The origin of the receptors is an adult in good health.

This clone was detected only a few times. The CDR3 bases are TGTGCCAGCAGCTCCCTTAGCGGGGGGGCCGGGGAGACCCAGTACTTC. Translated, it gives CASSSLSGGAGETQYF. The J gene is TRBJ2-5, the V gene TRBV7-8; 11 nucleotides line up with TRBD2. This CDR3 spans 16 amino acids. The germline V gene encodes CDR1 SGHVS and CDR2 FQNEAQ. With V trimmed by 4 bases and J by 5 bases, 9 bases remained unmatched. The variable domain in full, completed from reference TRBV7-8 and TRBJ2-5, reads GAGVSQSPRYKVAKRGQDVALRCDPISGHVSLFWYQQALGQGPEFLTYFQNEAQLDKSGLPSDRFFAERPEGSVSTLKIQRTQQEDSAVYLCASSSLSGGAGETQYFGPGTRLLVL.

The genes are TRBV7-9 and TRBJ1-2; 9 nucleotides match TRBD1. V was pared by 4 bases and J by 0 bases, with 15 bases of the junction left unmatched. This CDR3 has 19 residues. The germline V gene has CDR1 SEHNR and CDR2 FQNEAQ (reference sequence). The CDR3 nucleotides are TGTGCCAGCAGCTCGATGACAGGGGGACCTACCCTTTCTAACTATGGCTACACCTTC. Its protein is CASSSMTGGPTLSNYGYTF.

V and J are TRBV7-3 and TRBJ2-4, with D tentatively TRBD1 (6 bases). V was cut by 2 bases and J by 2 bases, with 7 bases left in between. In germline, CDR1 is SGHTA, CDR2 FQGTGA. CDR3 length equals 14 residues. The CDR3 loop is CASSLQGPKNIQYF. DNA for the CDR3: TGTGCCAGCAGCTTACAGGGGCCCAAAAACATTCAGTACTTC.

The V call is TRBV9, the J call TRBJ2-5; 8 bases line up with TRBD1. The germline gives CDR1 SGDLS, CDR2 YYNGEE. The length of the CDR3 is 14 residues. With 3 bases clipped from V and 2 bases from J, the junction kept 3 bases outside the gene matches. The DNA of the CDR3 is TGTGCCAGCAGCGCTACAGGGGGACAAGAGACCCAGTACTTC. It encodes CASSATGGQETQYF.

V gene TRBV9 combines with J gene TRBJ1-2; 7 bases map to TRBD1. The length of the CDR3 is 14 residues. CDR1 is SGDLS, CDR2 YYNGEE, per germline. Germline trimming cut 5 bases from V and 7 bases from J; bases unmatched to any gene: 11. The CDR3 region is CASRRDRAGFGYTF. CDR3 sequence (DNA): TGTGCCAGCAGGCGAGACAGGGCAGGGTTTGGCTACACCTTC. The full variable domain, completed using reference TRBV9 and TRBJ1-2, is DSGVTQTPKHLITATGQRVTLRCSPRSGDLSVYWYQQSLDQGLQFLIQYYNGEERAKGNILERFSAQQFPDLHSELNLSSLELGDSALYFCASRRDRAGFGYTFGSGTRLTVV.

The gene calls are TRBV28 and TRBJ2-4; 8 bases match TRBD1. In germline, CDR1 is MDHEN, CDR2 SYDVKM. The CDR3 has 14 amino acids. Trimming cost V 3 bases and J 6 bases; bases outside gene matches: 4. CDR3 sequence (DNA): TGTGCCAGCAGTTTTCAGGGGGCTGGAAACATTCAGTACTTC. Encoded protein: CASSFQGAGNIQYF.

The rearrangement links TRBV7-3 to TRBJ2-5; tentatively, D is TRBD1 (5 bases). The V end lost 1 base, the J end lost 5 bases, and 11 bases lay between the germline ends. The CDR3 spans 14 residues. Per germline, CDR1 SGHTA and CDR2 FQGTGA. The CDR3 region has the DNA TGTGCCAGCAGCTTAATAGCAGGGCGGGAGACCCAGTACTTC. It specifies CASSLIAGRETQYF.

V is TRBV20-1 and J is TRBJ2-3; D not resolved. Per the germline V gene, CDR1 is DFQATT and CDR2 is SNEGSKA (reference sequence). This CDR3 comprises 11 residues. Trimming removed 3 bases from V and 5 bases from J, with 6 bases in between. The CDR3 reads CSARFQDTQYF. The DNA of the CDR3 is TGCAGTGCTAGGTTCCAAGATACGCAGTATTTT.

V usage is TRBV11-2 and J usage is TRBJ2-3; 10 nucleotides agree with TRBD1. CDR3 length equals 15 residues. Germline V gene sequence: CDR1 SGHAT, CDR2 FQNNGV. J was trimmed by 3 bases and V by 3 bases; bases with no gene match: 3. CDR3 sequence (DNA): TGTGCCAGCAGCTTGGGACAGGGGATGACAGATACGCAGTATTTT. This encodes CASSLGQGMTDTQYF.

The chain employs TRBV11-2 and TRBJ2-3; D is ambiguous. This CDR3 has 13 amino acids. Between the trimmed V and J ends, which lost 7 bases and 5 bases, there was a span of 13 bases. Germline CDR1 and CDR2: SGHAT and FQNNGV. CDR3 sequence reads: CASTRAVGDTQYF. The DNA of the CDR3 is TGTGCCAGCACTAGGGCGGTGGGAGATACGCAGTATTTT. Together with reference TRBV11-2 and TRBJ2-3, the CDR3 gives the full variable domain: EAGVAQSPRYKIIEKRQSVAFWCNPISGHATLYWYQQILGQGPKLLIQFQNNGVVDDSQLPKDRFSAERLKGVDSTLKIQPAKLEDSAVYLCASTRAVGDTQYFGPGTRLTVL.

The chain combines TRBV30 with TRBJ2-2, with D perhaps matching TRBD1 (5 bases). The CDR3 loop spans 14 amino acids. Looked up from germline, CDR1 is GTSNPN and CDR2 is SVGIG (reference sequence). The V end lost 1 base, the J end lost 12 bases, and 18 bases lay between the germline ends. The DNA for the CDR3 is TGTGCCTGGAGTGAAACAGGCCCCAAGAGTCAGCTGTTTTTT. This translates into CAWSETGPKSQLFF. Variable domain in full (rest from reference TRBV30 and TRBJ2-2): SQTIHQWPATLVQPVGSPLSLECTVEGTSNPNLYWYRQAAGRGLQLLFYSVGIGQISSEVPQNLSASRPQDRQFILSSKKLLLSDSGFYLCAWSETGPKSQLFFGEGSRLTVL.

CDR3 in DNA: TGTGCCAGCAGCTTAGCCCAACCTTCGGGTAGCGGAGTTTACGAGCAGTACTTC. It codes for CASSLAQPSGSGVYEQYF. The chain is built from TRBV11-2 and TRBJ2-7; the D gene is possibly TRBD2 (6 bases). Per germline, CDR1 SGHAT and CDR2 FQNNGV. V was pared by 1 base and J by 4 bases, with 23 bases between. This CDR3 comprises 18 residues.

The chain recombines TRBV18 with TRBJ2-6; 7 bases line up with TRBD1. V was clipped by 4 bases and J by 0 bases; unmatched bases: 6. CDR3 length: 17 amino acids. CDR1 and CDR2 (germline): KGHSH, LQKENI. CDR3 sequence (DNA): TGTGCCAGCTCACGAAGGACAGGCAACTCTGGGGCCAACGTCCTGACTTTC. As protein: CASSRRTGNSGANVLTF.

This rearrangement joins TRBV7-2 to TRBJ2-2, with TRBD2 matching over 11 bases. The CDR3 is 17 residues long. Germline trimming cut 5 bases from V and 5 bases from J; bases unmatched to any gene: 10. CDR1 and CDR2 from the germline V gene are SGHTA and FQGNSA. The CDR3 DNA reads TGTGCCAGCAGCCCTCGTCCGGGACTAGCGGCTACCGGGGAGCTGTTTTTT. Residues: CASSPRPGLAATGELFF.

The chain employs TRBV5-1 and TRBJ1-6, with 10 bases fitting TRBD1. Looked up from germline, CDR1 is SGHRS and CDR2 is YFSETQ. The CDR3 loop spans 16 amino acids. V lost 3 bases and J lost 8; bases outside the gene matches: 8. This CDR3 reads CASSWGTGEGDSPLHF. In DNA form, the CDR3 reads TGCGCCAGCAGCTGGGGGACAGGGGAAGGTGATTCACCCCTCCACTTT.

The V and J genes are TRBV7-9 and TRBJ2-1; 9 positions match TRBD2. CDR3 length equals 15 residues. J gave up 6 bases and V 6 bases, and 9 bases lay outside the gene matches. Looked up from germline, CDR1 is SEHNR and CDR2 is FQNEAQ (reference sequence). This CDR3 is CASRHSGRLANEQFF. For the CDR3, the DNA is TGTGCCAGCAGGCATAGCGGGAGATTAGCCAATGAGCAGTTCTTC.

This clone appeared a single time. The chain has TRBV5-1 and TRBJ2-2; D is possibly TRBD1 (5 bases). Between the trimmed V and J ends, which lost 1 base and 4 bases, there was a span of 8 bases. This CDR3 region has 14 residues. Per the germline V gene, CDR1 is SGHRS and CDR2 is YFSETQ. CDR3 coding DNA: TGCGCCAGCAGCTTGACAGGAACCACCGGGGAGCTGTTTTTT. Amino acids: CASSLTGTTGELFF. The whole variable domain, remainder taken from reference TRBV5-1 and TRBJ2-2, is KAGVTQTPRYLIKTRGQQVTLSCSPISGHRSVSWYQQTPGQGLQFLFEYFSETQRNKGNFPGRFSGRQFSNSRSEMNVSTLELGDSALYLCASSLTGTTGELFFGEGSRLTVL.

V and J are TRBV5-1 and TRBJ2-5, with TRBD2 as a possible D gene (7 bases). CDR1 is SGHRS and CDR2 is YFSETQ in the germline V gene. This CDR3 has 18 residues. The V end was cut by 0 bases, the J end by 1 base, with 19 bases between. The CDR3 region is CASSLGVGGGNLQETQYF. The CDR3 DNA reads TGCGCCAGCAGCTTGGGAGTAGGGGGAGGGAACCTCCAAGAGACCCAGTACTTC.

A note on this clone: This specimen includes other DNA sequences encoding the same CDR3. The chain employs TRBV5-1 and TRBJ1-5; 9 nucleotides match TRBD1. There are 14 residues in the CDR3. The junction had 3 bases not matched to a gene; V was cut back by 4 bases and J by 4 bases. The germline V gene encodes CDR1 SGHRS and CDR2 YFSETQ. The CDR3 spells CASSTGQGNQPQHF. For the CDR3, the DNA is TGCGCCAGCAGCACCGGACAGGGGAATCAGCCCCAGCATTTT.

The rearrangement links TRBV6-1 to TRBJ2-7, with D possibly being TRBD1 (5 bases). Per the germline V gene, CDR1 is MNHNS and CDR2 is SASEGT. Trimming left V 0 bases short and J 5 bases short, with 17 bases between. This CDR3 contains 16 residues. The CDR3, as DNA: TGTGCCAGCAGTGAAGCGCTGCAGGGCCCTTGGAACGAGCAGTACTTC. Translating gives CASSEALQGPWNEQYF.

V usage is TRBV4-3 and J usage is TRBJ2-6; 10 nucleotides agree with TRBD2. The V gene end was trimmed by 1 base and the J gene end by 4 bases; junction bases not matched to a gene: 7. There are 18 residues in the CDR3. Germline CDR1 and CDR2: LGHNA and YSLEER. The CDR3 reads CASSQVLAGDAGANVLTF. CDR3 sequence (DNA): TGCGCCAGCAGCCAAGTGCTAGCGGGAGACGCCGGGGCCAACGTCCTGACTTTC.

CDR3 DNA: TGTGCCAGCAGAAACCTTAGGAGGGGGCGGCAGAACACTGAAGCTTTCTTT. It is translated as CASRNLRRGRQNTEAFF. V usage is TRBV2 and J usage is TRBJ1-1, with 7 bases lining up with TRBD1. The CDR3 totals 17 residues. Germline CDR1 and CDR2: SNHLY and FYNNEI. V was clipped by 6 bases and J by 1 base; unmatched bases: 14.

The chain carries TRBV30 and TRBJ1-3, with D possibly being TRBD1 (5 bases). Deletions cut 2 bases from V and 0 bases from J, with 17 bases between. Per the germline V gene, CDR1 is GTSNPN and CDR2 is SVGIG (reference sequence). There are 17 residues in the CDR3. CDR3 sequence (DNA): TGTGCCTGGAGTTGGGCCCGGACATCAAACTCTGGAAACACCATATATTTT. Protein sequence: CAWSWARTSNSGNTIYF.

The chain carries TRBV18 and TRBJ2-2, with D perhaps TRBD2 (5 bases). The CDR3 has 15 residues. The V end lost 2 bases, the J end lost 1 base, and 8 bases lay between the germline ends. CDR1 and CDR2 from the germline V gene are KGHSH and LQKENI. The CDR3 sequence is CASSPRELNTGELFF. CDR3 bases: TGTGCCAGCTCACCAAGGGAGTTGAACACCGGGGAGCTGTTTTTT.

Only one count was recorded for this clone. The chain links TRBV9 to TRBJ1-2; the match to TRBD1 covers 9 bases. CDR1 and CDR2 (germline): SGDLS, YYNGEE. The CDR3 spans 16 residues. J was trimmed by 4 bases and V by 2 bases; bases with no gene match: 9. CDR3 residues: CASSVVPDRGTYGYTF. CDR3 DNA sequence: TGTGCCAGCAGCGTGGTCCCGGACAGGGGAACCTATGGCTACACCTTC.

The chain employs TRBV28 and TRBJ2-7, with D perhaps matching TRBD2 (6 bases). Germline loops: CDR1 MDHEN, CDR2 SYDVKM. The CDR3 totals 15 residues. V was shortened by 3 bases and J by 2 bases, with 14 bases between the two germline ends. The CDR3 region is CASSLGGKGAYEQYV. The CDR3 nucleotides are TGTGCCAGCAGTTTGGGAGGTAAAGGAGCCTACGAGCAGTACGTC.